This record covers a single T cell receptor beta chain. The antigen is not known. The sample belongs to a study of T cell responses to AZD1222 COVID-19 vaccine. Study-wide context: Timing groups of about 4 and about 12 weeks for second doses were pooled. Findings and limits, study-wide: Samples come after the peak T cell response, not at day 14. Spike-specific TCR breadth and depth both grew after two AZD1222 doses.

The table came from immunoSEQ multiplex PCR; TCRdb's copy has only in-frame clones and leaves some out. The repertoire holds 150,000 to 200,000 clones, with about 94% as singletons. V gave up 0 bases and J gave up 0 bases, with 13 bases separating them. From germline, CDR1 is SGHRS and CDR2 YFSETQ. There are 17 residues in the CDR3. The clonotype was recovered from an adult in good health. The sample here was peripheral blood, taken on day 0 of AZD1222 vaccination. The chain carries TRBV5-1 and TRBJ1-3; D might be TRBD1 (6 bases). CDR3 sequence reads: CASSLAGKGGSGNTIYF. The DNA for the CDR3 is TGCGCCAGCAGCTTGGCCGGAAAAGGGGGCTCTGGAAACACCATATATTTT.